The rows below give T cell receptor beta chains drawn from one sample of a study of OX40 agonist ivuxolimab in advanced cancers. The data were produced by immunoSEQ multiplex PCR, yet TCRdb's version contains in-frame clones alone and is incomplete. This table holds fewer than 85,000 clones, about 85% found once. The sequencing here drew on CD4+ or CD8+ T cells sorted from blood, taken in a trial of the OX40 agonist ivuxolimab. These receptors were collected from an adult with an advanced solid tumor such as melanoma, head and neck, liver or kidney cancer. CDR3s include the opening cysteine and the closing phenylalanine or tryptophan. D genes are given only for firm matches. Clone size appears in some rows only: once, few, many, or a class for an expanded clone.

V gene: TRBV6-4; clone size: -; J gene: TRBJ2-1; D gene: TRBD2; CDR3 DNA: TGTGCCAGCAGTGACCGGGGGGGGTACAATGAGCAGTTCTTC; CDR3 protein: CASSDRGGYNEQFF
V gene: TRBV9; clone size: -; J gene: TRBJ2-3; D gene: TRBD2; CDR3 DNA: TGTGCCAGCAGCGTAGGGCTAGCGGGGCGCACAGATACGCAGTATTTT; CDR3 protein: CASSVGLAGRTDTQYF
V gene: TRBV5-1; clone size: -; J gene: TRBJ1-4; D gene: TRBD1; CDR3 DNA: TGCGCCAGCAGCTTGGAGGGACAGGGGGACTTTGAAAAACTGTTTTTT; CDR3 protein: CASSLEGQGDFEKLFF
V gene: TRBV13; clone size: -; J gene: TRBJ2-3; D gene: -; CDR3 DNA: TGTGCCAGCAGCTTGAAGACTAGTTTACCAGATACGCAGTATTTT; CDR3 protein: CASSLKTSLPDTQYF
V gene: TRBV5-1; clone size: -; J gene: TRBJ2-2; D gene: TRBD2; CDR3 DNA: TGCGCCACCCGGAGGACTAGCGGCCCGAACACCGGGGAGCTGTTTTTT; CDR3 protein: CATRRTSGPNTGELFF
V gene: TRBV2; clone size: few; J gene: TRBJ2-5; D gene: TRBD2; CDR3 DNA: TGTGCCAGCAGGGTACTAGCGGGGGGTGAGACCCAGTACTTC; CDR3 protein: CASRVLAGGETQYF
V gene: TRBV10-3; clone size: -; J gene: TRBJ2-3; D gene: -; CDR3 DNA: TGTGCCATCAGTGAGTCCAGAACAGATACGCAGTATTTT; CDR3 protein: CAISESRTDTQYF
V gene: TRBV2; clone size: -; J gene: TRBJ2-6; D gene: -; CDR3 DNA: TGTGCCAGCATGGGGGGCCCTGGGGCCAACGTCCTGACTTTC; CDR3 protein: CASMGGPGANVLTF
V gene: TRBV4-2; clone size: -; J gene: TRBJ2-3; D gene: TRBD2; CDR3 DNA: TGTGCCAGCAGACGGACTAGCGGGAGTCAAGATACGCAGTATTTT; CDR3 protein: CASRRTSGSQDTQYF
V gene: TRBV2; clone size: -; J gene: TRBJ2-7; D gene: -; CDR3 DNA: TGTGCCAGCAGTTGGCAGTCCTACGAGCAGTACTTC; CDR3 protein: CASSWQSYEQYF
V gene: TRBV7-2; clone size: -; J gene: TRBJ1-1; D gene: -; CDR3 DNA: TGTGCCAGCAGGAGGCCCCACGGTGCAGGGTACACTGAAGCTTTCTTT; CDR3 protein: CASRRPHGAGYTEAFF
V gene: TRBV5-1; clone size: -; J gene: TRBJ2-5; D gene: TRBD1; CDR3 DNA: TGCGCCAGCACCTTGGGGGCAGGGGGCGCGCAGACCCAGTACTTC; CDR3 protein: CASTLGAGGAQTQYF
V gene: TRBV6-1; clone size: -; J gene: TRBJ2-7; D gene: -; CDR3 DNA: TGTGCCAGTCGGGTTGGGGTTGGCTACGAGCAGTACTTC; CDR3 protein: CASRVGVGYEQYF
V gene: TRBV4-1; clone size: -; J gene: TRBJ1-2; D gene: -; CDR3 DNA: TGCGCCAGCAGCCAAGGGGACGGTAACTATGGCTACACCTTC; CDR3 protein: CASSQGDGNYGYTF
V gene: TRBV4-3; clone size: once; J gene: TRBJ2-7; D gene: -; CDR3 DNA: TGCGCCAGCAGCCAAGGATACAGCCTGGACTCCTACGAGCAGTACTTC; CDR3 protein: CASSQGYSLDSYEQYF
V gene: TRBV2; clone size: -; J gene: TRBJ2-2; D gene: -; CDR3 DNA: TGTGCCAGCAGGGCACCAGTGAACACCGGGGAGCTGTTTTTT; CDR3 protein: CASRAPVNTGELFF
V gene: TRBV27; clone size: -; J gene: TRBJ2-3; D gene: TRBD2; CDR3 DNA: TGTGCCAGCAGGTTCCGCCTAGCGGGGCGCACAGATACGCAGTATTTT; CDR3 protein: CASRFRLAGRTDTQYF
V gene: TRBV19; clone size: -; J gene: TRBJ1-1; D gene: TRBD1; CDR3 DNA: TGTGCCAGTAGTAGACAGGGGGCAGGAACTGAAGCTTTCTTT; CDR3 protein: CASSRQGAGTEAFF
V gene: TRBV7-9; clone size: -; J gene: TRBJ2-5; D gene: -; CDR3 DNA: TGTGCCAGCAGCTTAGAGGTAGAGACCCAGTACTTC; CDR3 protein: CASSLEVETQYF
V gene: TRBV10-3; clone size: -; J gene: TRBJ2-5; D gene: TRBD2; CDR3 DNA: TGTGCCATCAGTGACGGGACTAGGGGGGAGACCCAGTACTTC; CDR3 protein: CAISDGTRGETQYF
V gene: TRBV5-5; clone size: -; J gene: TRBJ1-2; D gene: -; CDR3 DNA: TGTGCCAGCAGCCCGGAGGTAGGGAGGTATGGCTACACCTTC; CDR3 protein: CASSPEVGRYGYTF
V gene: TRBV2; clone size: -; J gene: TRBJ1-5; D gene: TRBD1; CDR3 DNA: TGTGCCAGCAACTTACAGGGGGCCGCCAATCAGCCCCAGCATTTT; CDR3 protein: CASNLQGAANQPQHF
V gene: TRBV10-3; clone size: -; J gene: TRBJ2-1; D gene: TRBD1; CDR3 DNA: TGTGCCATCAGTGTCAGCGACAGGGGATTGAATGAGCAGTTCTTC; CDR3 protein: CAISVSDRGLNEQFF
V gene: TRBV6-5; clone size: -; J gene: TRBJ2-1; D gene: TRBD2; CDR3 DNA: TGTGCCAGCAGCTCTAGCGGGGGTGAGCAGTTCTTC; CDR3 protein: CASSSSGGEQFF
V gene: TRBV2; clone size: -; J gene: TRBJ2-4; D gene: -; CDR3 DNA: TGTGCCAGCAGTGGGGCCCTCGACGGGAAAAACATTCAGTACTTC; CDR3 protein: CASSGALDGKNIQYF
V gene: TRBV7-2; clone size: -; J gene: TRBJ2-3; D gene: TRBD1; CDR3 DNA: TGTGCCAGCAGCTTGGACAGGCGCACAGATACGCAGTATTTT; CDR3 protein: CASSLDRRTDTQYF
V gene: TRBV6-5; clone size: -; J gene: TRBJ2-1; D gene: -; CDR3 DNA: TGTGCCAGCAGAATCGGGGGCGGGGAGCAGTTCTTC; CDR3 protein: CASRIGGGEQFF
V gene: TRBV7-2; clone size: -; J gene: TRBJ1-2; D gene: -; CDR3 DNA: TGTGCCAGCAGCTTAGATGCTGGTACCTATGGCTACACCTTC; CDR3 protein: CASSLDAGTYGYTF
V gene: TRBV9; clone size: -; J gene: TRBJ1-2; D gene: -; CDR3 DNA: TGTGCCAGCAGCCGGGACGGTAAAGGGAATGGCTACACCTTC; CDR3 protein: CASSRDGKGNGYTF
V gene: TRBV6-5; clone size: -; J gene: TRBJ1-6; D gene: -; CDR3 DNA: TGTGCCAGCAGTTACGCCGACAGGCGCTCACCCCTCCACTTT; CDR3 protein: CASSYADRRSPLHF
V gene: TRBV7-8; clone size: once; J gene: TRBJ1-1; D gene: -; CDR3 DNA: TGTGCCAGCAGCTTCTTGAACACTGAAGCTTTCTTT; CDR3 protein: CASSFLNTEAFF
V gene: TRBV2; clone size: once; J gene: TRBJ1-5; D gene: TRBD1; CDR3 DNA: TGTGCCAGCAGCGGACAGGGATCACTCGCGGGGGGTCAGCCCCAGCATTTT; CDR3 protein: CASSGQGSLAGGQPQHF
V gene: TRBV7-6; clone size: once; J gene: TRBJ2-5; D gene: -; CDR3 DNA: TGTGCCAGCAGCTCAGGGTATGGGGGCCAAGAGACCCAGTACTTC; CDR3 protein: CASSSGYGGQETQYF
V gene: TRBV5-5; clone size: -; J gene: TRBJ2-1; D gene: TRBD1; CDR3 DNA: TGTGCCAGCACGTTTCTGACAGGGTCCTACAATGAGCAGTTCTTC; CDR3 protein: CASTFLTGSYNEQFF
V gene: TRBV18; clone size: few; J gene: TRBJ2-1; D gene: TRBD2; CDR3 DNA: TGTGCCAGCTCACCACGGTCGAGCGGGAGTGTTTTTGAGCAGTTCTTC; CDR3 protein: CASSPRSSGSVFEQFF
V gene: TRBV11-3; clone size: -; J gene: TRBJ1-3; D gene: -; CDR3 DNA: TGTGCCAGCAGCCGCGGGGCAGACGACGGAAACACCATATATTTT; CDR3 protein: CASSRGADDGNTIYF
V gene: TRBV18; clone size: -; J gene: TRBJ2-7; D gene: -; CDR3 DNA: TGTGCCAGCTCACCTCCGGGGGCTGATTACGAGCAGTACTTC; CDR3 protein: CASSPPGADYEQYF
V gene: TRBV7-3; clone size: -; J gene: TRBJ2-1; D gene: -; CDR3 DNA: TGTGCCAGCAGCTCCGACTCCTACAATGAGCAGTTCTTC; CDR3 protein: CASSSDSYNEQFF
V gene: TRBV19; clone size: -; J gene: TRBJ1-5; D gene: -; CDR3 DNA: TGTGCCAGTAGGGAATGGGATAGCAATCAGCCCCAGCATTTT; CDR3 protein: CASREWDSNQPQHF
V gene: TRBV25-1; clone size: -; J gene: TRBJ1-2; D gene: -; CDR3 DNA: TGTGCCAGCAGTGTCGGGACTAACTATGGCTACACCTTC; CDR3 protein: CASSVGTNYGYTF
V gene: TRBV4-2; clone size: once; J gene: TRBJ2-2; D gene: -; CDR3 DNA: TGTGCCAGCACCAAGAGGGGGGCCGGGGAGCTGTTTTTT; CDR3 protein: CASTKRGAGELFF
V gene: TRBV28; clone size: once; J gene: TRBJ2-3; D gene: -; CDR3 DNA: TGTGCCAGCAGTTTAACCCAGGCCGATACGCAGTATTTT; CDR3 protein: CASSLTQADTQYF
V gene: TRBV5-1; clone size: few; J gene: TRBJ1-1; D gene: TRBD1; CDR3 DNA: TGCGCCAGCAGCTTGGAACGGACAGGGTGGACTGAAGCTTTCTTT; CDR3 protein: CASSLERTGWTEAFF